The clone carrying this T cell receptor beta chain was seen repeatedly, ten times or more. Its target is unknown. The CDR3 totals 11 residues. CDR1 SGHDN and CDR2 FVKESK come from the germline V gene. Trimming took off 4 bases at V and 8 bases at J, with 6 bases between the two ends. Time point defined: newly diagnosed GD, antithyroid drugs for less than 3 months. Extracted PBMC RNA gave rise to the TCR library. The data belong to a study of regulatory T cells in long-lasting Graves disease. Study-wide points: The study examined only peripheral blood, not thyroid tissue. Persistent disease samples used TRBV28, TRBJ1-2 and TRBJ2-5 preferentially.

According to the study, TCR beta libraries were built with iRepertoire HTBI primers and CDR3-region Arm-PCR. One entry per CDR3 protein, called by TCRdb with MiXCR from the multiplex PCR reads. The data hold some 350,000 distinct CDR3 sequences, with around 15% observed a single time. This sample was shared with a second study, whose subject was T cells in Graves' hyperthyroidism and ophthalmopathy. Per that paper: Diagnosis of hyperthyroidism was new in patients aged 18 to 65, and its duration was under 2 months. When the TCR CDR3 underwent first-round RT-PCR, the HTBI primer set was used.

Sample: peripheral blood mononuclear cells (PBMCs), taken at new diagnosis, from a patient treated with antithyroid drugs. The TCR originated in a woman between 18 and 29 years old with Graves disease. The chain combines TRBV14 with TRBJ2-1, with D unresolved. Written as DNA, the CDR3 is TGTGCCAGCAGCCGTCGGGATGAGCAGTTCTTC. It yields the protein CASSRRDEQFF.